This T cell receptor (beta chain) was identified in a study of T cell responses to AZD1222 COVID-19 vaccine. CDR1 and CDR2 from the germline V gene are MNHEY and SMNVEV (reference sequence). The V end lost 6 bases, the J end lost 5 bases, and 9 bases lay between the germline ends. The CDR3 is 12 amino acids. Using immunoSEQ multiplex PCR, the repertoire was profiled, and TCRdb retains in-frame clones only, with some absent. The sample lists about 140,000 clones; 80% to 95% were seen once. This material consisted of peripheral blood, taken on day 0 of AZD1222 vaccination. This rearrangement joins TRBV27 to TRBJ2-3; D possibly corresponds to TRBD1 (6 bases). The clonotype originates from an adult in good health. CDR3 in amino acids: CASSRGRDTQYF. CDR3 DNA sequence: TGTGCCAGCAGCAGGGGTCGAGATACGCAGTATTTT.